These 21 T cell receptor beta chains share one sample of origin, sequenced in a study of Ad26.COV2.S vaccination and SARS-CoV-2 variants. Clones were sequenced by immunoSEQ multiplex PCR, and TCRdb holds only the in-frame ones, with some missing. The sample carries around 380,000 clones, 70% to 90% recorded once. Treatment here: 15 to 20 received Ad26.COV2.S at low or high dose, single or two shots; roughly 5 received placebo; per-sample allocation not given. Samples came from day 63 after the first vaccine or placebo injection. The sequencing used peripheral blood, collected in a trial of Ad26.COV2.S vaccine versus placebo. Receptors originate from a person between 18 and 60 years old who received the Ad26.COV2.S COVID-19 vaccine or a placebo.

The CDR3 sequence: CASSLDPDSNSPLHF. The CDR3 DNA reads as TGTGCCAGCAGCTTGGATCCGGACTCTAATTCACCCCTCCACTTT. J is TRBJ1-6 and V is TRBV5-6; D unresolved. Trimming removed 0 bases from V and 6 bases from J, with 10 bases in between. This CDR3 has 15 amino acids. Germline CDR1 reads SGHDT; CDR2 reads YYEEEE.

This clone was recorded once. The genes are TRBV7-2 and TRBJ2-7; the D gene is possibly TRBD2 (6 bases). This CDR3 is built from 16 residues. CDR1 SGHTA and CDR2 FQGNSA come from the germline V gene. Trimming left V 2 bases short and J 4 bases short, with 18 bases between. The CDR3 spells CASSLIAAGSFYEQYF. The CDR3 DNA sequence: TGTGCCAGCAGCTTAATAGCGGCGGGGTCCTTTTACGAGCAGTACTTC.

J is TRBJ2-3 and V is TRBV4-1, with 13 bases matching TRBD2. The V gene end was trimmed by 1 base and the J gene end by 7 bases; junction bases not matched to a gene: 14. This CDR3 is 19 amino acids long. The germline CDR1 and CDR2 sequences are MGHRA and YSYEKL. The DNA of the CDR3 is TGCGCCAGCAGCCAAGCAAAAGGGACTAGCGGGGCCACCGCCAATACGCAGTATTTT. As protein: CASSQAKGTSGATANTQYF.

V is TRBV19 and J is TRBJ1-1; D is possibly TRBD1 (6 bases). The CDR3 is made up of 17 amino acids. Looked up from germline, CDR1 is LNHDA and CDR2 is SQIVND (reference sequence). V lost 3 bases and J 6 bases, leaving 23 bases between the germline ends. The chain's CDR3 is CASSIPSFTGTISEAFF. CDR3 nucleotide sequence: TGTGCCAGTAGTATCCCGAGCTTTACCGGGACAATCTCTGAAGCTTTCTTT.

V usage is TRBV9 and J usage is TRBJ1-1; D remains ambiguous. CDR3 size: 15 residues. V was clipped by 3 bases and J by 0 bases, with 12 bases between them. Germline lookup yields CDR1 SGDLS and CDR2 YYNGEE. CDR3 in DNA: TGTGCCAGCAGCGCTATGACTATGTTGAACACTGAAGCTTTCTTT. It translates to CASSAMTMLNTEAFF.

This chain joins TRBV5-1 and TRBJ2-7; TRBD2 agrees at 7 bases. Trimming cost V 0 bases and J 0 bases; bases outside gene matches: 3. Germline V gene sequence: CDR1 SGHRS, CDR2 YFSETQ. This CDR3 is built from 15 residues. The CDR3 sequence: CASSLDGGGSYEQYF. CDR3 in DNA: TGCGCCAGCAGCTTGGATGGCGGGGGCTCCTACGAGCAGTACTTC.

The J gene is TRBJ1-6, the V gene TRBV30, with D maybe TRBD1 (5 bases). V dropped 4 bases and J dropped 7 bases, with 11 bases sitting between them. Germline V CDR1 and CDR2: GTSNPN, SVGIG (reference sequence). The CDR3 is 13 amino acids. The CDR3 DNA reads TGTGCCTGGACGCAGGGTTTGAATTCACCCCTCCACTTT. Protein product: CAWTQGLNSPLHF.

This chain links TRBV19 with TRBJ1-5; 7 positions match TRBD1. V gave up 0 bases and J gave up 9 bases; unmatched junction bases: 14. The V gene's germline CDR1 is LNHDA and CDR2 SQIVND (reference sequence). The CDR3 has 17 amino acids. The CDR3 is CASSIDLFAAGGAPQHF. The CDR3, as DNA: TGTGCCAGTAGTATAGATCTGTTCGCGGCAGGGGGGGCGCCCCAGCATTTT.

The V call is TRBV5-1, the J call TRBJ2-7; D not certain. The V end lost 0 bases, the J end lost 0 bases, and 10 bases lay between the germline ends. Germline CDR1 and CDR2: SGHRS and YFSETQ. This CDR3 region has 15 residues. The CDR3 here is CASSLGQESSYEQYF. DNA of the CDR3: TGCGCCAGCAGCTTGGGTCAGGAAAGCTCCTACGAGCAGTACTTC.

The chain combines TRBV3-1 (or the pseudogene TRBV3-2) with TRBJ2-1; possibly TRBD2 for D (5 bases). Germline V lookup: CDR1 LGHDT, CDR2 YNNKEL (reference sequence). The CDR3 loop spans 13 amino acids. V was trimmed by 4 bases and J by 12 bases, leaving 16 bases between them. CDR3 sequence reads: CASSPNSAVGQFF. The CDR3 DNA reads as TGTGCCAGCAGCCCGAATAGCGCGGTAGGGCAGTTCTTC.

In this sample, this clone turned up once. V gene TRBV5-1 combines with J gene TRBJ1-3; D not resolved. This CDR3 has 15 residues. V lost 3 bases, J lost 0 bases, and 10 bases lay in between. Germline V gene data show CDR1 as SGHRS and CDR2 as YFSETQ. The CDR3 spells CASSSDGRSGNTIYF. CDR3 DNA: TGCGCCAGCAGCTCGGACGGCCGCTCTGGAAACACCATATATTTT.

CDR3 sequence reads: CASSLAVGGAARETQYF. Here the CDR3 DNA reads TGTGCCAGCAGCTTAGCAGTGGGGGGGGCGGCGAGAGAGACCCAGTACTTC. The J gene is TRBJ2-5, the V gene TRBV11-2; maybe TRBD2 (7 bases). The CDR3 is made up of 17 amino acids. V lost 1 base and J lost 4, with 19 bases in between. The germline V gene has CDR1 SGHAT and CDR2 FQNNGV. Complete variable domain (other parts from reference TRBV11-2 and TRBJ2-5): EAGVAQSPRYKIIEKRQSVAFWCNPISGHATLYWYQQILGQGPKLLIQFQNNGVVDDSQLPKDRFSAERLKGVDSTLKIQPAKLEDSAVYLCASSLAVGGAARETQYFGPGTRLLVL.

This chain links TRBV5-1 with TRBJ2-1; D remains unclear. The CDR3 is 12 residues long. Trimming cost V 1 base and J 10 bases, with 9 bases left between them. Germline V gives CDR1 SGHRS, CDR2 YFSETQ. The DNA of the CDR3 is TGCGCCAGCAGCTTGTACCTGGACGAGCAGTTCTTC. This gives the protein CASSLYLDEQFF.

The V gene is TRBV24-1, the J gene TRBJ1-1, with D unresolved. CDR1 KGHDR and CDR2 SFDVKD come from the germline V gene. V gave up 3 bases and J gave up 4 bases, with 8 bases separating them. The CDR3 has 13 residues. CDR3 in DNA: TGTGCCACCAGTGATGAGGTAGTCACTGAAGCTTTCTTT. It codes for CATSDEVVTEAFF.

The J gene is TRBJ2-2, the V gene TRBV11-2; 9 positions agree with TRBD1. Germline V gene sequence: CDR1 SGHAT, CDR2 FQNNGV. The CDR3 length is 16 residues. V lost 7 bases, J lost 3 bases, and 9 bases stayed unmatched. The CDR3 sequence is CASKPTGGADTGELFF. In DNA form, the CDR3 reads TGTGCCAGCAAACCCACAGGGGGCGCGGACACCGGGGAGCTGTTTTTT.

CDR3 bases: TGCGCCAGCACCCTGACTAGCGGGGACCTCCAGGATTTGGATACGCAGTATTTT. Residues: CASTLTSGDLQDLDTQYF. The chain couples TRBV10-2 to TRBJ2-3; the match to TRBD2 covers 11 bases. There are 18 residues in the CDR3. V lost 7 bases to trimming and J lost 6 bases; unmatched junction nucleotides: 18. Germline loops: CDR1 WSHSY, CDR2 SAAADI.

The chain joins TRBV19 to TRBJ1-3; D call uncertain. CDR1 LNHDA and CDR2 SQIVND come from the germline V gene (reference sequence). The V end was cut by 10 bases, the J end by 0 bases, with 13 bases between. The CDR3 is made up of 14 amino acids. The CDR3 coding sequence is TGTGCCACCAGTCCGGTCAGCTCTGGAAACACCATATATTTT. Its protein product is CATSPVSSGNTIYF.

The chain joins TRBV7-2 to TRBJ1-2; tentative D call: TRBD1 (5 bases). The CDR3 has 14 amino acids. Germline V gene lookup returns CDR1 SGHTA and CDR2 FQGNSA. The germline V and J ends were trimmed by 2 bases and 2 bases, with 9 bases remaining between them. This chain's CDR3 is CASSLPTDNYGYTF. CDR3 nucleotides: TGTGCCAGCAGCTTACCGACAGACAACTATGGCTACACCTTC.

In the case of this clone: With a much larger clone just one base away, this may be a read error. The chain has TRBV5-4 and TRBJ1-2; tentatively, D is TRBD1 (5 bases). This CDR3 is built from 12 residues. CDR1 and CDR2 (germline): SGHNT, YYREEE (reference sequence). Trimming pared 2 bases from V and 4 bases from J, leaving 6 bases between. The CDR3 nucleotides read TGTGCCAGCAGCTTCGACAGCTATGGCTACACCTTC. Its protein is CASSFDSYGYTF.

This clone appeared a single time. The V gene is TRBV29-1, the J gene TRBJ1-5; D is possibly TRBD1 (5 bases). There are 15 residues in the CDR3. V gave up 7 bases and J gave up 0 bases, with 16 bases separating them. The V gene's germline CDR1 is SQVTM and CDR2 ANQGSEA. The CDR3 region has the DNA TGCAGCGCCTCAACAGGACATTATAGCAATCAGCCCCAGCATTTT. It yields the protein CSASTGHYSNQPQHF.

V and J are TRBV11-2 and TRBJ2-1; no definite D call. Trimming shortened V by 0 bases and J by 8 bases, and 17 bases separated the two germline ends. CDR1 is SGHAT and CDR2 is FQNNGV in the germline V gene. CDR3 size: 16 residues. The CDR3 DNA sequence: TGTGCCAGCAGCTTAGATCTAACTCTCCCCTCGCATGAGCAGTTCTTC. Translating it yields CASSLDLTLPSHEQFF.